Shown below are 12 T cell receptor beta chains from a single sample sequenced in a study of patients and donors after allogeneic stem cell transplantation. TCRdb re-analysed the RT-PCR reads in MiXCR, keeping a single row per CDR3 protein. The profile covers 900,000 to 1,000,000 distinct CDR3 sequences, with over 15% appearing a single time and roughly 6.4% taken by the ten largest. Sequencing was done on a sample of blood, either unsorted or a sorted T cell fraction (not recorded which). Receptors were obtained from a human donor who was either an allogeneic HSCT recipient or a stem cell or donor lymphocyte infusion donor (not recorded which). It is not recorded whose cells these are; they may come from a transplant donor.

J is TRBJ2-3 and V is TRBV10-3; D gene uncertain. The CDR3 consists of 14 residues. CDR1 is ENHRY, CDR2 SYGVKD, per germline. The V end lost 8 bases, the J end lost 1 base, and 13 bases lay between the germline ends. CDR3 sequence: CAIGPPTGTDTQYF. CDR3 sequence (DNA): TGTGCCATCGGCCCCCCGACTGGCACAGATACGCAGTATTTT.

The rearrangement uses TRBV6-5 and TRBJ2-2; either TRBD1 or TRBD2 may supply D (6 bases each). Per the germline V gene, CDR1 is MNHEY and CDR2 is SVGAGI. V was pared by 0 bases and J by 2 bases, with 13 bases between. This CDR3 has 17 amino acids. The CDR3 DNA reads TGTGCCAGCAGTTACTCTCTTTGGGGGGCCAACACCGGGGAGCTGTTTTTT. Translation: CASSYSLWGANTGELFF.

This clonotype was seen a handful of times. This chain connects TRBV12-3 or TRBV12-4 to TRBJ1-6, with D maybe TRBD1 (5 bases). Trimming took 3 bases from V and 8 from J, leaving 11 bases between them. The CDR3 loop spans 14 amino acids. The CDR3 nucleotides are TGTGCCAGCAGTTTGGGGCAGAGGTATTCACCCCTCCACTTT. Translated, it gives CASSLGQRYSPLHF.

This clonotype was found a few times. J is TRBJ2-7 and V is TRBV3-1; TRBD1 or TRBD2 may be the D gene (5 bases each). V shed 6 bases and J shed 4 bases, with 16 bases lying between them. Per germline, CDR1 LGHDT and CDR2 YNNKEL (reference sequence). The CDR3 consists of 14 residues. The CDR3 loop reads CASSPGTANYEQYF. DNA of the CDR3: TGTGCCAGCAGTCCCGGGACGGCGAATTACGAGCAGTACTTC.

This chain connects TRBV6-2 or TRBV6-3 to TRBJ2-2; 11 nucleotides line up with TRBD2. Germline CDR1 reads MNHEY; CDR2 reads SVGEGT. This CDR3 has 17 residues. Trimming removed 5 bases from V and 0 bases from J; junction bases left unmatched: 5. As DNA, the CDR3 is TGTGCCAGCAGTCGCGGGACTAGCGGCGCGAACACCGGGGAGCTGTTTTTT. It codes for CASSRGTSGANTGELFF.

The chain links TRBV12-3 or TRBV12-4 to TRBJ2-1; 16 bases are shared with TRBD2. Trimming took 3 bases from V and 5 from J; bases not matched to a gene: 7. The CDR3 sequence is 18 residues long. The CDR3 coding sequence is TGTGCCAGCAGTTTTGGGACTAGCGGGGGGGCCGGCAACAATGAGCAGTTCTTC. Protein sequence: CASSFGTSGGAGNNEQFF.

The V and J genes are TRBV29-1 and TRBJ1-1, with D tentatively TRBD1 (6 bases). Germline V gives CDR1 SQVTM, CDR2 ANQGSEA. Trimming took off 4 bases at V and 4 bases at J, with 16 bases between the two ends. This CDR3 contains 14 residues. The CDR3, as DNA: TGCAGCGTTGTAACTGAATGGGGGCTCACTGAAGCTTTCTTT. Its protein is CSVVTEWGLTEAFF.

This chain connects TRBV18 to TRBJ2-5, with D tentatively TRBD1 (5 bases). Germline loops: CDR1 KGHSH, CDR2 LQKENI. The CDR3 is 16 residues long. V was shortened by 4 bases and J by 5 bases, with 20 bases between the two germline ends. CDR3 nucleotides: TGTGCCAGCTCACGCACCCTCCCAGGGATGGGTGAGACCCAGTACTTC. Encoded protein: CASSRTLPGMGETQYF.

The rearrangement links TRBV2 to TRBJ2-7; 11 bases are a match to TRBD2. Per germline, CDR1 SNHLY and CDR2 FYNNEI. With 7 bases clipped from V and 6 bases from J, the junction kept 11 bases outside the gene matches. The CDR3 consists of 15 residues. CDR3 protein: CASMQRGLAEPEQYF. DNA of the CDR3: TGTGCCAGCATGCAACGGGGACTAGCGGAACCCGAGCAGTACTTC.

The rearrangement uses TRBV6-5 and TRBJ2-5; perhaps TRBD1 as D (6 bases). Deletions cut 2 bases from V and 1 base from J, with 11 bases between. This CDR3 is 15 amino acids long. The germline V gene encodes CDR1 MNHEY and CDR2 SVGAGI. The CDR3 DNA follows: TGTGCCAGCAGTTACACCGGGACACTCCAAGAGACCCAGTACTTC. It translates to CASSYTGTLQETQYF.

This clonotype turned up a few times. The V and J genes are TRBV29-1 and TRBJ2-3, with 9 bases aligning to TRBD2. The CDR3 runs to 15 residues. From germline, CDR1 is SQVTM and CDR2 ANQGSEA. The junction had 9 bases not matched to a gene; V was cut back by 4 bases and J by 4 bases. CDR3 nucleotides: TGCAGCGTTGTGATTGGGAGCGGGAGGCCAGATACGCAGTATTTT. This sequence encodes CSVVIGSGRPDTQYF.

The rearrangement uses TRBV6-5 and TRBJ1-5; 12 positions agree with TRBD1. CDR3 length equals 15 residues. The junction had 4 bases not matched to a gene; V was cut back by 4 bases and J by 6 bases. CDR1 is MNHEY, CDR2 SVGAGI, per germline. CDR3 protein: CASSSGTGGFQPQHF. DNA for the CDR3: TGTGCCAGCAGTTCCGGGACAGGGGGCTTTCAGCCCCAGCATTTT.